Presented here are 16 T cell receptor beta chains from one specimen sequenced in a study of patients and donors after allogeneic stem cell transplantation (dated by TCRdb to 2020 to 2021). Library prep was done by RT-PCR. The sequencer was a NextSeq 550. TCRdb took the public reads, trimmed them with fastp at Q25, ran MiXCR for clone calling and kept in-frame beta chains. Every entry covers one CDR3 protein and lists the most common genes and DNA from its rows. The sample data list about 960,000 distinct CDR3 sequences, and under 20% of these were observed just once. The biggest ten clones account for around 6% of the sample. The source material was blood, either unsorted or a sorted T cell fraction (not recorded which). Receptors were obtained from a human donor who was either an allogeneic HSCT recipient or a stem cell or donor lymphocyte infusion donor (not recorded which). It is not recorded whose cells these are; they may come from a transplant donor.

The CDR3: CASSPELNYNSPLHF. The CDR3 bases are TGTGCCAGCAGCCCCGAGCTAAACTATAATTCACCCCTCCACTTT. This sequence joins TRBV7-9 and TRBJ1-6, with D unclear. The CDR3 has 15 amino acids. Germline V lookup: CDR1 SEHNR, CDR2 FQNEAQ (reference sequence). Trimming pared 5 bases from V and 3 bases from J, leaving 11 bases between.

This clonotype has only a few counts. The chain links TRBV27 to TRBJ2-4, with unresolved D. The germline V gene has CDR1 MNHEY and CDR2 SMNVEV (reference sequence). Trimming took 4 bases from V and 0 from J, leaving 10 bases between them. The CDR3 extends over 15 amino acids. Here the CDR3 DNA reads TGTGCCAGCAGTTCCCAACGGACAGCCAAAAACATTCAGTACTTC. This translates into CASSSQRTAKNIQYF.

The V and J genes are TRBV10-3 and TRBJ1-2; D unresolved. The CDR3 spans 13 residues. In germline, CDR1 is ENHRY, CDR2 SYGVKD. V shed 7 bases and J shed 6 bases, with 15 bases lying between them. CDR3: CAIIDSSGDGYTF. CDR3 nucleotide sequence: TGTGCCATCATTGACTCCTCAGGTGATGGCTACACCTTC.

The chain carries TRBV24-1 and TRBJ1-2; D is unclear. Looked up from germline, CDR1 is KGHDR and CDR2 is SFDVKD. The CDR3 is 11 amino acids. V lost 0 bases to trimming and J lost 7 bases, with 2 bases between them. The CDR3 sequence: CATSDLLGYTF. For the CDR3, the DNA is TGTGCCACCAGTGATTTGCTTGGCTACACCTTC.

J is TRBJ2-5 and V is TRBV5-6; tentative D call: TRBD2 (5 bases). CDR1 SGHDT and CDR2 YYEEEE come from the germline V gene. The CDR3 totals 16 residues. V lost 2 bases and J lost 2, with 16 bases in between. The CDR3 is CASSFFGDREQETQYF. In nucleotides, the CDR3 is TGTGCCAGCAGCTTTTTTGGGGATCGGGAACAAGAGACCCAGTACTTC.

This clonotype was seen a handful of times. This may arise from a read error, as a much more abundant clone is one base away. The CDR3 DNA reads TGTGCCAGCAGCGTAGCGGGCACTGAAGCTTTCTTT. Amino acid sequence: CASSVAGTEAFF. This chain joins TRBV9 and TRBJ1-1; D not resolved. CDR3 size: 12 residues. Germline V gene lookup returns CDR1 SGDLS and CDR2 YYNGEE. Trimming took off 0 bases at V and 4 bases at J, with 4 bases between the two ends.

The chain couples TRBV4-3 to TRBJ1-3; 7 nucleotides line up with TRBD1. This CDR3 comprises 16 residues. Germline CDR1 reads LGHNA; CDR2 reads YSLEER. V trimming: 4 bases; J trimming: 4 bases; junction bases outside the gene matches: 10. The CDR3 region is CASSLGTETIGNTIYF. CDR3 nucleotides: TGCGCCAGCAGCCTAGGGACAGAAACCATCGGAAACACCATATATTTT.

The chain employs TRBV3-1 and TRBJ1-1; possible D gene TRBD1, 5 bases. Looked up from germline, CDR1 is LGHDT and CDR2 is YNNKEL (reference sequence). Trimming removed 3 bases from V and 0 bases from J, with 11 bases in between. The CDR3 is 15 residues long. CDR3 sequence reads: CASSHGGGMNTEAFF. The CDR3 DNA sequence: TGTGCCAGCAGCCATGGGGGGGGGATGAACACTGAAGCTTTCTTT.

This sequence joins TRBV2 and TRBJ2-5, with D perhaps matching TRBD1 (5 bases). Trimming left V 7 bases short and J 0 bases short, with 18 bases between. This CDR3 region has 16 residues. Germline V gives CDR1 SNHLY, CDR2 FYNNEI. The CDR3 here is CASTTPVKGYQETQYF. In nucleotides, the CDR3 is TGTGCCAGCACGACTCCAGTGAAGGGGTACCAAGAGACCCAGTACTTC.

The rearrangement joins TRBV7-2 to TRBJ1-2; D uncertain. Germline assignment: CDR1 SGHTA and CDR2 FQGNSA. The CDR3 has 15 residues. V dropped 3 bases and J dropped 0 bases, with 11 bases sitting between them. As DNA, the CDR3 is TGTGCCAGCAGCTTGGGAGGACTAGCTAACTATGGCTACACCTTC. This gives the protein CASSLGGLANYGYTF.

This clonotype was observed at least ten times. The chain employs TRBV12-3 or TRBV12-4 and TRBJ2-7; 8 bases are a match to TRBD1. CDR3 length equals 14 residues. The trim removed 10 bases at V and 3 bases at J, leaving 11 bases unmatched. This CDR3 reads CAIQPRDRNYEQYF. The CDR3 DNA sequence: TGTGCCATCCAACCCCGGGACAGGAACTACGAGCAGTACTTC.

The sample holds many counts of this clonotype. This chain uses TRBV12-3 or TRBV12-4 with TRBJ2-3; the match to TRBD2 covers 7 bases. This CDR3 spans 15 amino acids. The trim removed 6 bases at V and 1 base at J, leaving 7 bases unmatched. The CDR3 here is CASRTSGVGTDTQYF. CDR3 nucleotide sequence: TGTGCCAGCAGGACAAGCGGGGTTGGCACAGATACGCAGTATTTT.

This clonotype was detected a few times. This chain uses TRBV18 with TRBJ2-7; TRBD2 matches at 7 bases. The CDR3 is 13 amino acids. From germline, CDR1 is KGHSH and CDR2 LQKENI. Trimming cost V 6 bases and J 3 bases; bases outside gene matches: 5. CDR3 amino acids: CASSVSGDYEQYF. As DNA, the CDR3 is TGTGCCAGCTCCGTCAGCGGGGACTACGAGCAGTACTTC.

This clonotype appeared a few times. This chain connects TRBV6-6 to TRBJ1-1; D is unclear. The CDR3 totals 13 residues. The germline V gene encodes CDR1 MNHNY and CDR2 SVGAGI (reference sequence). Trimming stripped 8 bases from V and 1 base from J, with 11 bases between. The CDR3 nucleotides are TGTGCCAGCTCCTGGGTAAAGAACACTGAAGCTTTCTTT. Encoded protein: CASSWVKNTEAFF.

This clonotype showed up just a few times. This rearrangement joins TRBV2 to TRBJ2-2; unclear D gene. Trimming took off 8 bases at V and 1 base at J, with 14 bases between the two ends. Germline V gives CDR1 SNHLY, CDR2 FYNNEI. The CDR3 has 15 amino acids. The CDR3 DNA is TGTGCCAGCTTACCGGGTCTGATGAACACCGGGGAGCTGTTTTTT. It yields the protein CASLPGLMNTGELFF.

This clonotype has more than one count but fewer than ten. The chain combines TRBV12-3 or TRBV12-4 with TRBJ2-1; D gene unclear. The CDR3 is made up of 14 amino acids. Trimming pared 3 bases from V and 2 bases from J, leaving 8 bases between. CDR3 nucleotide sequence: TGTGCCAGCAGTTTCCCCTCGACCTACAATGAGCAGTTCTTC. Amino acids: CASSFPSTYNEQFF.